This T cell receptor (beta chain) was identified during a study of blood T cell repertoires in COVID-19 (dated by TCRdb to about 2020). Study-wide context: Collaborator samples came from the United States, Italy and Spain and covered acute and convalescent phases of COVID-19. Subjects who had been exposed to COVID-19, were actively infected with it, or had recovered from it provided the deeply sampled blood TCRbeta repertoires that made up the dataset. The prospective study material was composed of cDNA or gDNA derived from T cells, B-cell-depleted T cells, or PBMCs. Nearly every sample came with metadata listing a de-identified subject ID, COVID-19 status, age in years and sex. Where available, HLA class I and class II types were taken from metadata supplied by the sample provider and were not determined by assay-based typing. Samples were obtained from the ongoing ImmuneRACE study (first 160 participants) and from 1,000 to 1,500 subjects provided by 6 global collaborators. The repertoires were released in a freely available public database meant as a resource for research on the immune response to SARS-CoV-2.

Enrolling through a virtual design, the prospective study's participants ranged in age from roughly 18 to 95 years and lived across 20 to 25 United States geographic areas. Cohort assignment in the prospective study relied on participant-reported clinical history from a screening survey and a study questionnaire. In the prospective study, mobile phlebotomists collected whole blood, serum and a nasopharyngeal or oropharyngeal swab from each participant. Participants in the prospective study had the option to provide additional blood draws and questionnaires over a roughly 2-month period. Before DNA extraction, prospective study blood samples were shipped either frozen or at room temperature. To note about this clone: The antigen it recognizes is unknown. No base-level quality is on record; no much larger clone is a single base apart.

There are 17 amino acids in the CDR3, from cysteine to phenylalanine inclusive. The kept DNA is CDR3 alone, 51 bases in frame from the first base. V ends up 0 bases short and J 8 bases short, with an unmatched junction base count of 9. The immunoSEQ Assay, a bias-controlled multiplex PCR, was used to amplify TCRbeta CDR3 regions from genomic DNA. The study's processing was this. Nucleated cell counts per sample were estimated from amplification of reference gene primers within the assay. To quantify the absolute abundance of each unique TCRbeta CDR3 rearrangement, sequence reads were collapsed and filtered. For each sample, productive Simpson clonality was calculated as the square root of Simpson's diversity index across productive rearrangements. TCRdb's version of the immuneACCESS table is confined to in-frame rearrangements and falls short of the full clone set. An unresolved V gene accounts for under half of the shortfall where checked; the remainder is of unknown origin. V, J and clone size reflect that table, while D and trimming were determined from the DNA. Within this sample are about 230,000 clones, with approximately 88% of them counted one time only. About 2.5% of the sample rests with the top ten.

Study-wide conclusions, independent of this receptor: The amount of clinical and demographic metadata varied by source and participant and was provided uncurated.

This chain joins TRBV5-3 to TRBJ2-1; the central 12 bases match TRBD2. TRBV5-3 is recorded as an ORF, its role being uncertain. The TCR originated in a woman between 40 and 55 years old with acute COVID-19. Sequences were obtained from PBMCs or T cells enriched from blood (not recorded which). The DNA is TGTGCCAGAAGCTTGGGGACTAGACTAGCGGGAGAGCATGAGCAGTTCTTC. Its protein is CARSLGTRLAGEHEQFF.